The 5 T cell receptor beta chains below were found in one sample sequenced in a study of blood T cell repertoires in COVID-19. Generated by immunoSEQ multiplex PCR, the TCRdb table keeps only in-frame clones and is missing some. The profile shows 75,000 or so clones, roughly four fifths of them singletons. Sequencing input: peripheral blood. The receptors come from a woman aged 70-85 years with acute or convalescent COVID-19.

The CDR3 reads CAQRQGRVKSNQPQHF. CDR3 DNA: TGTGCCCAGAGACAGGGGAGAGTGAAAAGCAATCAGCCCCAGCATTTT. This chain joins TRBV2 and TRBJ1-5, with TRBD1 identical over 8 bases. Trimming removed 11 bases from V and 1 base from J; junction bases left unmatched: 13. Germline assignment: CDR1 SNHLY and CDR2 FYNNEI. This CDR3 contains 16 residues.

This rearrangement joins TRBV5-6 to TRBJ2-5; 10 bases fit TRBD1. With 4 bases clipped from V and 2 bases from J, the junction kept 5 bases outside the gene matches. CDR1 and CDR2 (germline): SGHDT, YYEEEE. This CDR3 spans 15 amino acids. CDR3 DNA: TGTGCCAGCAGCGGGACAGGGGAGGGTCAAGAGACCCAGTACTTC. Its translation: CASSGTGEGQETQYF.

This chain links TRBV2 with TRBJ1-1; D call uncertain. V was cut by 6 bases and J by 2 bases, with 4 bases left in between. The germline V gene encodes CDR1 SNHLY and CDR2 FYNNEI. The CDR3 has 11 residues. The CDR3 sequence is CASRSNTEAFF. CDR3 bases: TGTGCCAGCAGGAGTAACACTGAAGCTTTCTTT.

This clone was detected only a few times. The chain carries TRBV6-4 and TRBJ2-1; D perhaps matches TRBD1 (6 bases). With 6 bases removed from V and 4 bases from J, the gap between germline ends came to 16 bases. The CDR3 spans 15 residues. Germline lookup yields CDR1 MRHNA and CDR2 SNTAGT. The CDR3 region has the DNA TGTGCCAGCAGCCCGCGAACAGGGTTTTACAATGAGCAGTTCTTC. Its translation is CASSPRTGFYNEQFF.

The V gene is TRBV2, the J gene TRBJ2-1, with 8 bases matching TRBD2. Unmatched junction bases numbered 20, after V lost 7 bases and J lost 9 bases. There are 17 residues in the CDR3. The germline V gene encodes CDR1 SNHLY and CDR2 FYNNEI. The CDR3 region is CASNRDGTSGAPSEQFF. The CDR3 DNA is TGTGCCAGCAATAGGGACGGAACTAGCGGAGCTCCCAGTGAGCAGTTCTTC.